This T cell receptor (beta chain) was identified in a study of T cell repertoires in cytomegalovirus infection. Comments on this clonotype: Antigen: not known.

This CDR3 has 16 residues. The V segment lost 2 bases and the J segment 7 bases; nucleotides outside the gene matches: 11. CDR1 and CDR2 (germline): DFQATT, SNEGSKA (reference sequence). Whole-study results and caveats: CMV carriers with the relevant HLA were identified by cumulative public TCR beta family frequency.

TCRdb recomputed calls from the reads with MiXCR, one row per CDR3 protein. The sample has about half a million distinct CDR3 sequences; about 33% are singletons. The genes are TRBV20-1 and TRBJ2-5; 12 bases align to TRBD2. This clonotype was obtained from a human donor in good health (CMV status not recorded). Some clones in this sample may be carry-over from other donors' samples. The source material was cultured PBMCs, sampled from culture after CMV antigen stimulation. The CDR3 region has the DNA TGCAGTGCTAGACCTCGGACTAGCGGGGTCCTGGGGACCCAGTACTTC. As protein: CSARPRTSGVLGTQYF.